The 8 T cell receptor beta chains given below trace back to one sample, sequenced in a study of siplizumab effects on memory and regulatory T cells. Clones were read by immunoSEQ multiplex PCR, and TCRdb kept only the in-frame ones, dropping some. There are around 87,000 clones in the sample; about nine tenths occur only once, and 15% lies in the top ten. The sequenced sample consisted of CD4+ T cells sorted from blood. Source of these receptors: a human donor in good health.

V is TRBV19 and J is TRBJ2-1; perhaps TRBD2 as D (6 bases). From germline, CDR1 is LNHDA and CDR2 SQIVND (reference sequence). V gave up 9 bases and J gave up 1 base, with 13 bases separating them. This CDR3 is 14 amino acids long. The CDR3 bases are TGTGCCAGCGTCGGGACTGGGTCCTACAATGAGCAGTTCTTC. Translated: CASVGTGSYNEQFF.

The V call is TRBV25-1, the J call TRBJ1-5, with D possibly TRBD1 on 6 matching bases. Trimming removed 6 bases at V and 3 bases at J, with 12 bases between. Per germline, CDR1 MGHDK and CDR2 SYGVNS. The CDR3 has 14 amino acids. The CDR3, as DNA: TGTGCCAGCAGCCTAGGACAGTACAATCAGCCCCAGCATTTT. It translates to CASSLGQYNQPQHF.

The chain employs TRBV7-3 and TRBJ2-7; TRBD1 aligns across 8 bases. With V trimmed by 6 bases and J by 2 bases, 12 bases remained unmatched. This CDR3 has 16 amino acids. Germline lookup yields CDR1 SGHTA and CDR2 FQGTGA. This chain's CDR3 is CASRPQSGQGTYEQYF. CDR3 in DNA: TGTGCCAGCAGGCCGCAGTCCGGACAGGGTACCTACGAGCAGTACTTC.

The rearrangement joins TRBV4-1 to TRBJ2-7; D is perhaps TRBD2 (5 bases). The germline V gene has CDR1 MGHRA and CDR2 YSYEKL. This CDR3 has 15 residues. Trimming removed 1 base from V and 7 bases from J, with 17 bases in between. DNA for the CDR3: TGCGCCAGCAGCCAAGGGACTGGAGGCATCTGGGAGCAGTACTTC. As protein: CASSQGTGGIWEQYF.

The chain carries TRBV19 and TRBJ1-5; 9 bases are shared with TRBD1. Germline V gives CDR1 LNHDA, CDR2 SQIVND (reference sequence). V dropped 5 bases and J dropped 7; count of bases not matched to a gene: 9. This CDR3 is 15 amino acids long. CDR3 in amino acids: CASSSGQGARQPQHF. DNA for the CDR3: TGTGCCAGTAGTTCGGGACAGGGAGCAAGGCAGCCCCAGCATTTT.

The genes are TRBV7-2 and TRBJ2-7, with D perhaps assigned TRBD1 or TRBD2 (6 bases each). This CDR3 has 17 amino acids. V was clipped by 4 bases and J by 2 bases, with 21 bases between them. Germline CDR1 SGHTA, CDR2 FQGNSA. The CDR3 loop reads CASSYRPSGAIPYEQYF. Written as DNA, the CDR3 is TGTGCCAGCAGCTACCGGCCTTCGGGGGCGATCCCCTACGAGCAGTACTTC.

This clone was seen once. The genes are TRBV11-3 and TRBJ2-6; possibly TRBD1 or TRBD2 for D (6 bases each). V was shortened by 1 base and J by 1 base, with 17 bases between the two germline ends. CDR3 length equals 19 residues. Germline CDR1 and CDR2: SGHNT and YENEEA. The CDR3 DNA sequence: TGTGCCAGCAGCTTAGGCCGCGCCAGAGGGGGGTCTGGGGCCAACGTCCTGACTTTC. Protein product: CASSLGRARGGSGANVLTF.

This clone was observed a few times. The chain couples TRBV7-2 to TRBJ1-6; TRBD1 might be the D (6 bases). CDR1 and CDR2 from the germline V gene are SGHTA and FQGNSA. V lost 6 bases, J lost 6 bases, and 12 bases lay in between. The CDR3 loop spans 14 amino acids. The CDR3 here is CASRVQGRNSPLHF. The DNA of the CDR3 is TGTGCCAGCAGAGTACAGGGACGTAATTCACCCCTCCACTTT.